This T cell receptor beta chain was identified during a study of beta chain features in type 1 diabetes. Notes on the study in general: Within the patient group, naive, central memory and Treg TCRB repertoires appeared more similar to each other than within healthy donors.

In its sample, this clone was seen a few times. Its antigen is undetermined. The CDR3 covers 14 residues. The germline V gene encodes CDR1 SEHNR and CDR2 FQNEAQ (reference sequence). Trimming removed 6 bases from V and 12 bases from J; junction bases left unmatched: 9. Every bit of the isolated RNA underwent reverse transcription, so sequencing read expressed TCRB transcripts. Clones were read by immunoSEQ multiplex PCR, and TCRdb kept only the in-frame ones, dropping some. The table lists hundreds of thousands of clones, roughly 31% of them singletons, with about 0.06% in the top ten. This clonotype was obtained from a man younger than 35 in good health. The rearrangement joins TRBV7-9 to TRBJ2-1; 12 bases align to TRBD2. Specimen: naive CD4+ T cells from blood. CDR3 bases: TGTGCCAGCAGGACTAGCGGGAGAACAGCGGTGCAGTTCTTC. Its translation is CASRTSGRTAVQFF.